This T cell receptor beta chain came from a study of cytomegalovirus exposure and HLA in healthy donors. The wider study: Genetic ancestry analysis placed around four fifths of the 300 to 500 donors that were genotyped in the Caucasian-associated cluster.

Germline V gene lookup returns CDR1 MDHEN and CDR2 SYDVKM. With 5 bases removed from V and 0 bases from J, the gap between germline ends came to 11 bases. CDR3 size: 15 residues. The PCR made use of 60 Vbeta and 13 Jbeta primers. Study processing details: Approximately 9.9 million of 80 million to 85 million unique TCR beta chains were shared, per a later count. The data were produced by immunoSEQ multiplex PCR, yet TCRdb's version contains in-frame clones alone and is incomplete. The V and J calls and clone size were taken over from that table, and D and trimming were inferred from the DNA. The data contain 150,000 to 200,000 clones, 65% to 80% of them seen just once; the ten biggest clones take up about 4.3%. In regard to this clone: Its matching antigen is unknown.

Notes on the study in general: The later analysis indicated that the majority of CMV-associated TCR beta chains appeared HLA-restricted. In terms of immune exposure information, only CMV serostatus was available.

The sequenced sample was PBMCs. This receptor was obtained from a man between 18 and 35 years old in good health and CMV-seropositive. V and J are TRBV28 and TRBJ1-3, with D unclear. CDR3 coding DNA: TGTGCCAGCAGTCTTACAATGGCCTCTGGAAACACCATATATTTT. Amino acids: CASSLTMASGNTIYF.